Shown below are 17 T cell receptor beta chains from a single sample sequenced in a study of T cell changes during pregnancy in multiple sclerosis. Clones were sequenced by immunoSEQ multiplex PCR, and TCRdb holds only the in-frame ones, with some missing. The table lists 75,000 to 95,000 clones, 91% of them singletons. Specimen: peripheral blood, collected before pregnancy. The receptors stem from a female donor with multiple sclerosis, enrolled in a pregnancy study.

The chain combines TRBV5-1 with TRBJ1-1, with 9 nucleotides matching TRBD1. The CDR3 length is 14 residues. Germline CDR1 reads SGHRS; CDR2 reads YFSETQ. J gave up 1 base and V 3 bases, and 1 base lay outside the gene matches. The CDR3 protein is CASSSGQGNTEAFF. DNA for the CDR3: TGCGCCAGCAGCTCGGGACAGGGGAACACTGAAGCTTTCTTT.

The V call is TRBV18, the J call TRBJ2-7; D uncertain. V shed 2 bases and J shed 1 base, with 9 bases lying between them. The CDR3 sequence is 14 residues long. Germline CDR1 is KGHSH and CDR2 is LQKENI. CDR3 DNA: TGTGCCAGCTCACCATGGCAGGATTCCTACGAGCAGTACTTC. Residues: CASSPWQDSYEQYF.

This clone was detected once. V and J are TRBV4-1 and TRBJ1-2; no definite D call. The germline V and J ends were trimmed by 5 bases and 0 bases, with 19 bases remaining between them. The CDR3 loop spans 17 amino acids. Germline CDR1 reads MGHRA; CDR2 reads YSYEKL. The CDR3 DNA sequence: TGCGCCAGCAGCGAACCCCCCCCCAGGTTAGCTAACTATGGCTACACCTTC. Translation: CASSEPPPRLANYGYTF.

The genes are TRBV19 and TRBJ2-7; weak D call: TRBD1 (6 bases). Trimming shortened V by 3 bases and J by 2 bases, and 8 bases separated the two germline ends. CDR1 is LNHDA and CDR2 is SQIVND in the germline V gene (reference sequence). The CDR3 totals 13 residues. The CDR3 loop is CASSIQGPYEQYF. CDR3 in DNA: TGTGCCAGTAGTATTCAGGGGCCCTACGAGCAGTACTTC.

V usage is TRBV5-1 and J usage is TRBJ2-1; D is perhaps TRBD1 (6 bases). This CDR3 has 15 amino acids. V lost 3 bases and J lost 5, with 15 bases in between. CDR1 SGHRS and CDR2 YFSETQ come from the germline V gene. This CDR3 is CASSSGTNRNNEQFF. The CDR3 bases are TGCGCCAGCAGCTCCGGGACAAACCGCAACAATGAGCAGTTCTTC. Filled out from reference TRBV5-1 and TRBJ2-1, the complete variable domain reads KAGVTQTPRYLIKTRGQQVTLSCSPISGHRSVSWYQQTPGQGLQFLFEYFSETQRNKGNFPGRFSGRQFSNSRSEMNVSTLELGDSALYLCASSSGTNRNNEQFFGPGTRLTVL.

The J gene is TRBJ2-7, the V gene TRBV7-3; 9 bases agree with TRBD1. Germline-derived CDR1 and CDR2 are SGHTA and FQGTGA. CDR3 length equals 14 residues. The V segment lost 3 bases and the J segment 2 bases; nucleotides outside the gene matches: 2. In nucleotides, the CDR3 is TGTGCCAGCAGCTTCGGGACAGGGCCCTACGAGCAGTACTTC. Amino acids: CASSFGTGPYEQYF. Supplemented by reference TRBV7-3 and TRBJ2-7, the full variable domain reads GAGVSQTPSNKVTEKGKYVELRCDPISGHTALYWYRQSLGQGPEFLIYFQGTGAADDSGLPNDRFFAVRPEGSVSTLKIQRTERGDSAVYLCASSFGTGPYEQYFGPGTRLTVT.

The chain employs TRBV10-3 and TRBJ2-2; perhaps TRBD1 as D (6 bases). V lost 2 bases, J lost 2 bases, and 9 bases lay in between. The CDR3 length is 15 residues. CDR1 is ENHRY, CDR2 SYGVKD, per germline. DNA of the CDR3: TGTGCCATCAGTGAGAGGGGGTTCAACACCGGGGAGCTGTTTTTT. Its protein product is CAISERGFNTGELFF.

The rearrangement uses TRBV10-3 and TRBJ1-2, with a possible D match to TRBD1 (5 bases). The V end was cut by 3 bases, the J end by 4 bases, with 15 bases between. The CDR3 spans 15 residues. Germline V gives CDR1 ENHRY, CDR2 SYGVKD. CDR3 DNA: TGTGCCATCAGTGACGGCTCAGGGATAGTCTATGGCTACACCTTC. It specifies CAISDGSGIVYGYTF.

This clone was observed a handful of times. This chain links TRBV19 with TRBJ2-2; 8 bases are a match to TRBD2. This CDR3 is built from 15 residues. With 7 bases clipped from V and 1 base from J, the junction kept 5 bases outside the gene matches. Germline CDR1 reads LNHDA; CDR2 reads SQIVND (reference sequence). The CDR3 loop reads CASTSGPKNTGELFF. The CDR3 coding sequence is TGTGCCAGTACTAGCGGGCCTAAGAACACCGGGGAGCTGTTTTTT. Looking up the rest from reference TRBV19 and TRBJ2-2 gives the full variable domain: DGGITQSPKYLFRKEGQNVTLSCEQNLNHDAMYWYRQDPGQGLRLIYYSQIVNDFQKGDIAEGYSVSREKKESFPLTVTSAQKNPTAFYLCASTSGPKNTGELFFGEGSRLTVL.

The V gene is TRBV15, the J gene TRBJ2-7; no reliable D call. Germline CDR1 LNHNV, CDR2 YYDKDF (reference sequence). Trimming took off 3 bases at V and 3 bases at J, with 6 bases between the two ends. The CDR3 totals 12 residues. This chain's CDR3 is CATSRAHYEQYF. CDR3 nucleotide sequence: TGTGCCACCAGCAGGGCACACTACGAGCAGTACTTC.

This chain joins TRBV28 and TRBJ1-1; TRBD1 aligns across 9 bases. Trimming took 4 bases from V and 1 from J; bases not matched to a gene: 7. The CDR3 is 16 residues long. The V gene's germline CDR1 is MDHEN and CDR2 SYDVKM. CDR3 residues: CASSSPGQGWNTEAFF. CDR3 DNA sequence: TGTGCCAGCAGTTCCCCGGGACAGGGATGGAACACTGAAGCTTTCTTT.

The chain is built from TRBV19 and TRBJ2-1; 8 bases fit TRBD2. In germline, CDR1 is LNHDA, CDR2 SQIVND (reference sequence). Unmatched junction bases numbered 6, after V lost 4 bases and J lost 7 bases. The CDR3 sequence is 14 residues long. The CDR3 region is CASSSGRRANEQFF. CDR3 bases: TGTGCCAGTAGTAGCGGGAGGCGAGCGAATGAGCAGTTCTTC.

The V call is TRBV5-4, the J call TRBJ1-1; D is possibly TRBD1 (5 bases). V was cut by 0 bases and J by 6 bases, with 12 bases left in between. CDR3 size: 14 residues. CDR1 is SGHNT and CDR2 is YYREEE in the germline V gene (reference sequence). The CDR3 DNA sequence: TGTGCCAGCAGCTTGGGGGGGAGGTACGCTGAAGCTTTCTTT. Amino acid sequence: CASSLGGRYAEAFF.

The CDR3 DNA is TGTGCCAGCAGGGAGGCTCCTAGCGGGGGGGTCAAGCAGTACTTC. As protein: CASREAPSGGVKQYF. This sequence joins TRBV2 and TRBJ2-7; TRBD2 matches 12 bases. The CDR3 extends over 15 amino acids. Per the germline V gene, CDR1 is SNHLY and CDR2 is FYNNEI. V lost 6 bases to trimming and J lost 8 bases; unmatched junction nucleotides: 11.

The chain joins TRBV7-3 to TRBJ2-7; tentative D call: TRBD1 (5 bases). The CDR3 has 15 amino acids. Germline V gives CDR1 SGHTA, CDR2 FQGTGA. With 1 base removed from V and 0 bases from J, the gap between germline ends came to 10 bases. CDR3 bases: TGTGCCAGCAGCTTAATGCCAGGGAACTCCTACGAGCAGTACTTC. It encodes CASSLMPGNSYEQYF.

The genes are TRBV4-2 and TRBJ1-5; 9 bases map to TRBD1. Germline trimming cut 0 bases from V and 6 bases from J; bases unmatched to any gene: 3. Per germline, CDR1 LGHNA and CDR2 YNFKEQ. CDR3 size: 15 residues. CDR3 region: CASSQEGQGTQPQHF. Written as DNA, the CDR3 is TGTGCCAGCAGCCAAGAGGGACAGGGAACTCAGCCCCAGCATTTT.

The chain links TRBV2 to TRBJ1-5; perhaps TRBD1 as D (5 bases). Germline-derived CDR1 and CDR2 are SNHLY and FYNNEI. The CDR3 has 14 amino acids. Trimming removed 4 bases at V and 0 bases at J, with 7 bases between. CDR3 sequence (DNA): TGTGCCAGCAGTGCAGGGAATAGCAATCAGCCCCAGCATTTT. This codes for CASSAGNSNQPQHF.